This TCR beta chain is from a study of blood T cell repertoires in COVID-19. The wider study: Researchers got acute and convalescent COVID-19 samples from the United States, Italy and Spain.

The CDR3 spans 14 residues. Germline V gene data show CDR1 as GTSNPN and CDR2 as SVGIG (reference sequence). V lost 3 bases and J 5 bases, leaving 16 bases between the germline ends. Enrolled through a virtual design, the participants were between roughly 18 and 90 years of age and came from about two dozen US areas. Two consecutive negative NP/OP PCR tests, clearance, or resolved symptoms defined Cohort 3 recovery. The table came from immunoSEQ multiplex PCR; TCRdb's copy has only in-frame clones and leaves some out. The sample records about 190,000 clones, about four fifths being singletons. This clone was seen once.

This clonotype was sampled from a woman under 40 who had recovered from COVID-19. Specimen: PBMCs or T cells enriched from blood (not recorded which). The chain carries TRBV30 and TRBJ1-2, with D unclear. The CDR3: CAWSPKSPAYGYTF. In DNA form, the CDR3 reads TGTGCCTGGAGCCCCAAATCACCTGCGTATGGCTACACCTTC.